This T cell receptor beta chain was retrieved from a study of T-cell memory formation after mild COVID-19. Study-level background: For the most part, TCR clusters were specific to one donor.

The CDR3 loop spans 14 amino acids. The germline CDR1 and CDR2 sequences are MNHEY and SVGAGI. The V gene lost 6 bases and the J gene lost 6 bases, with 15 bases spanning the gap. Study results and limitations: Some clones that responded were present in memory (sampled pre-infection), which suggests cross-reactive memory joined.

This clonotype was observed many times. The antigen is undetermined. TCRdb passed the 5' RACE reads through MiXCR, listing each CDR3 protein once. The table includes hundreds of thousands of distinct CDR3 sequences, about a sixth detected once. The chain employs TRBV6-5 and TRBJ1-5, with D possibly being TRBD1 (5 bases). The receptor was derived from an adult woman who had mild COVID-19 (a few samples of this study predate the infection). Cell type and time point are not known. Sample: PBMCs or a T cell subset sorted from them (not recorded which). The CDR3 DNA sequence: TGTGCCAGCAGAAGCACAGGTGTGGGTCAGCCCCAGCATTTT. Translation gives CASRSTGVGQPQHF.